What follows is one T cell receptor beta chain and its context. Its cognate antigen is unknown. The treatment was: oral pan-JAK inhibitor, 5-10 mg twice daily. The data stem from a study of CD8+ T cells in alopecia areata. The study's findings and limits: Tofacitinib yielded significantly lower scalp clonality and fewer expanded CD8+ clones among the top 100. While tofacitinib was given, many expanded lesional clones persisted in scalp and blood. Greater clonality was observed in lesional scalp samples, especially alopecia totalis/universalis, versus normal scalp.

Extracted RNA was reverse transcribed into cDNA, the sequencing template. Sequenced by immunoSEQ multiplex PCR; TCRdb stores in-frame clones only, minus some. The repertoire holds around 300,000 clones, with 45% to 70% as singletons. The clonotype was recovered from a human donor with alopecia areata. Sequencing was performed on CD4+ T cells sorted from blood, taken around week 54, from a patient treated with tofacitinib.

CDR3 DNA sequence: TGTGCCTGCTCGATGGACAGGGCCCCCTACGAGCAGTACTTC. Its protein is CACSMDRAPYEQYF. The chain recombines TRBV30 with TRBJ2-7; TRBD1 matches 8 bases. The CDR3 spans 14 residues. With V trimmed by 6 bases and J by 2 bases, 9 bases remained unmatched. CDR1 is GTSNPN and CDR2 is SVGIG in the germline V gene (reference sequence). The full variable domain, its missing parts supplied by reference TRBV30 and TRBJ2-7, is SQTIHQWPATLVQPVGSPLSLECTVEGTSNPNLYWYRQAAGRGLQLLFYSVGIGQISSEVPQNLSASRPQDRQFILSSKKLLLSDSGFYLCACSMDRAPYEQYFGPGTRLTVT.